This T cell receptor beta chain derives from a study of blood T cell repertoires in COVID-19. At the level of the study: T cells, B-cell-depleted T cells, or PBMCs supplied cDNA or gDNA.

Per the original methods: Reference gene primer amplification gave estimated nucleated cell counts. Sequencing was performed with immunoSEQ multiplex PCR; in TCRdb, only in-frame clones are kept and a portion is missing. For V, J and clone size, that table is used; D and trimming come from the DNA. The repertoire has around 210,000 clones, over 60% of them found once; the top ten carry 5.5%. Germline V lookup: CDR1 SGHDN, CDR2 FVKESK. CDR3 length: 14 residues. The J segment lost 1 base and the V segment lost 2 bases, leaving 2 bases of the junction unmatched. Sequenced: peripheral blood. This TCR came from a woman in her seventies with acute or convalescent COVID-19. J is TRBJ2-7 and V is TRBV14; 7 nucleotides align to TRBD1. The CDR3 here is CASSQRDRSYEQYF. The CDR3 nucleotides are TGTGCCAGCAGCCAACGGGACAGATCCTACGAGCAGTACTTC.